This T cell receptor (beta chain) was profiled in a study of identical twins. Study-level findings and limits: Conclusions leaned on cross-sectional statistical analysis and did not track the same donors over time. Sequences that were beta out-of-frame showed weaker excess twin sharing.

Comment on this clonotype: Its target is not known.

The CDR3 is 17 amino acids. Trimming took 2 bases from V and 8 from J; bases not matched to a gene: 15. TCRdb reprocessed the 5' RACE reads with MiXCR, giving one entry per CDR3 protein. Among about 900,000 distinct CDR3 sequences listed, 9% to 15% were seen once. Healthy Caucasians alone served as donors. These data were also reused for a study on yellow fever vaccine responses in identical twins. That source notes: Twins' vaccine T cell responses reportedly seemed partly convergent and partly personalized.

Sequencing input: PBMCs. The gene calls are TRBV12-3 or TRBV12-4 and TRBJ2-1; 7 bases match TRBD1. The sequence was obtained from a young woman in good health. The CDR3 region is CASSLSLTGIPFHEQFF. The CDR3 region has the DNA TGTGCCAGCAGTTTAAGTCTGACAGGGATTCCCTTTCATGAGCAGTTCTTC.